Following are 27 T cell receptor beta chains from one sample sequenced in a study of blood T cell repertoires in COVID-19. TCRdb keeps only in-frame clones here, not all; method: immunoSEQ multiplex PCR. This sample has approximately 30,000 clones, with about 78% found just once. The sequencing input was peripheral blood. The receptors originated from an older woman with acute or convalescent COVID-19.

The chain joins TRBV30 to TRBJ1-6, with D hard to call. CDR1 and CDR2 (germline): GTSNPN, SVGIG (reference sequence). Deletions cut 2 bases from V and 0 bases from J, with 11 bases between. The CDR3 totals 16 residues. The CDR3 reads CAWSPPGNSYNSPLHF. In DNA, the CDR3 is TGTGCCTGGAGTCCCCCCGGGAACTCCTATAATTCACCCCTCCACTTT. Using reference TRBV30 and TRBJ1-6 for the parts outside the CDR3, the full variable domain is SQTIHQWPATLVQPVGSPLSLECTVEGTSNPNLYWYRQAAGRGLQLLFYSVGIGQISSEVPQNLSASRPQDRQFILSSKKLLLSDSGFYLCAWSPPGNSYNSPLHFGNGTRLTVT.

The J gene is TRBJ1-2, the V gene TRBV3-1 (or the pseudogene TRBV3-2); the D gene is possibly TRBD1 (5 bases). Germline CDR1 and CDR2: LGHDT and YNNKEL (reference sequence). The CDR3 consists of 13 residues. V lost 1 base and J 8 bases, leaving 11 bases between the germline ends. The CDR3 nucleotides are TGTGCCAGCAGCCAAGGTGCTGGGGCGGGCTACACCTTC. Translating it yields CASSQGAGAGYTF.

The rearrangement joins TRBV7-3 to TRBJ1-2; 8 bases are a match to TRBD1. V was pared by 2 bases and J by 4 bases, with 12 bases of the junction left unmatched. The CDR3 runs 17 residues. Germline CDR1 is SGHTA and CDR2 is FQGTGA. CDR3 in amino acids: CASSLYPPRTGLYGYTF. As DNA, the CDR3 is TGTGCCAGCAGCTTATATCCCCCCCGGACAGGGCTCTATGGCTACACCTTC.

The chain is built from TRBV6-5 and TRBJ2-2; D is perhaps TRBD2 (8 bases). Between the trimmed V and J ends, which lost 8 bases and 3 bases, there was a span of 16 bases. The germline V gene has CDR1 MNHEY and CDR2 SVGAGI. This CDR3 region has 15 residues. CDR3 amino acids: CASGGGTVDTGELFF. The CDR3 bases are TGTGCCAGCGGCGGGGGGACAGTCGACACCGGGGAGCTGTTTTTT.

This sequence joins TRBV27 and TRBJ2-5; D call uncertain. V was shortened by 5 bases and J by 3 bases, with 13 bases between the two germline ends. CDR3 length equals 14 residues. Germline CDR1 is MNHEY and CDR2 is SMNVEV (reference sequence). CDR3 bases: TGTGCCAGCAGTACGCTCAATTCGGAAGAGACCCAGTACTTC. It encodes CASSTLNSEETQYF.

The J gene is TRBJ2-5, the V gene TRBV28, with 8 bases fitting TRBD1. Germline loops: CDR1 MDHEN, CDR2 SYDVKM. Trimming took 3 bases from V and 5 from J; bases not matched to a gene: 11. CDR3 size: 16 residues. DNA of the CDR3: TGTGCCAGCAGTTTGACAGTGAGACAGGGGAGGGAGACCCAGTACTTC. Amino acids: CASSLTVRQGRETQYF.

V usage is TRBV24-1 and J usage is TRBJ2-5, with 7 positions matching TRBD2. This CDR3 has 16 residues. With V trimmed by 6 bases and J by 5 bases, 14 bases remained unmatched. CDR1 and CDR2 (germline): KGHDR, SFDVKD. CDR3 sequence reads: CATSPGGGGPAETQYF. Written as DNA, the CDR3 is TGTGCCACCAGTCCGGGCGGGGGAGGTCCGGCGGAGACCCAGTACTTC.

CDR3 residues: CASSLSSPYEQYF. The CDR3 DNA reads as TGTGCCAGCAGTTTATCGAGCCCCTACGAGCAGTACTTC. The rearrangement joins TRBV27 to TRBJ2-7; unclear D gene. The V and J ends lost 0 bases and 2 bases respectively, with 5 bases between them. CDR1 MNHEY and CDR2 SMNVEV come from the germline V gene (reference sequence). There are 13 residues in the CDR3.

The chain combines TRBV2 with TRBJ1-5, with D possibly being TRBD1 (6 bases). V lost 6 bases, J lost 7 bases, and 19 bases lay in between. The CDR3 sequence is 15 residues long. Germline V lookup: CDR1 SNHLY, CDR2 FYNNEI. CDR3 sequence: CASSGPQGTKQPQHF. The CDR3 DNA sequence: TGTGCCAGCAGCGGCCCCCAGGGGACTAAACAGCCCCAGCATTTT.

The chain recombines TRBV5-1 with TRBJ2-2, with a possible D match to TRBD2 (5 bases). Per the germline V gene, CDR1 is SGHRS and CDR2 is YFSETQ. Trimming stripped 5 bases from V and 2 bases from J, with 7 bases between. The CDR3 has 13 amino acids. For the CDR3, the DNA is TGCGCCAGCAGGGGAGACAACACCGGGGAGCTGTTTTTT. It specifies CASRGDNTGELFF.

This sequence joins TRBV7-3 and TRBJ1-1, with D possibly being TRBD1 (6 bases). The CDR3 has 14 residues. Trimming removed 5 bases from V and 5 bases from J, with 15 bases in between. CDR1 is SGHTA and CDR2 is FQGTGA in the germline V gene. Here the CDR3 reads CASSGITGKTEAFF. As DNA, the CDR3 is TGTGCCAGCAGCGGGATCACAGGGAAGACTGAAGCTTTCTTT.

The J gene is TRBJ1-6, the V gene TRBV7-8; maybe TRBD1 (6 bases). Germline V gene data show CDR1 as SGHVS and CDR2 as FQNEAQ. Between the trimmed V and J ends, which lost 2 bases and 5 bases, there was a span of 10 bases. The CDR3 runs to 15 residues. DNA for the CDR3: TGTGCCAGCAGCTTACAGGGGCTTGATAATTCACCCCTCCACTTT. It translates to CASSLQGLDNSPLHF.

This clone was seen just once. The chain uses TRBV2 and TRBJ1-2, with D possibly matching TRBD1 (6 bases). The length of the CDR3 is 16 residues. V was clipped by 8 bases and J by 0 bases, with 19 bases between them. CDR1 is SNHLY, CDR2 FYNNEI, per germline. The CDR3 nucleotides are TGTGCCAGCGACAAGAAGGGACACAAAGCTAACTATGGCTACACCTTC. Amino acid sequence: CASDKKGHKANYGYTF.

The chain carries TRBV9 and TRBJ1-3; TRBD1 is a possible D gene (6 bases). CDR3 length: 17 residues. Germline CDR1 SGDLS, CDR2 YYNGEE. Trimming left V 4 bases short and J 0 bases short, with 17 bases between. CDR3 amino acids: CASSPRTTGLSGNTIYF. DNA of the CDR3: TGTGCCAGCAGCCCCAGGACGACAGGACTCTCTGGAAACACCATATATTTT.

This clone appeared once. The chain recombines TRBV10-3 with TRBJ2-1; 8 bases are shared with TRBD1. There are 14 residues in the CDR3. The V segment lost 6 bases and the J segment 9 bases; nucleotides outside the gene matches: 10. Germline CDR1 ENHRY, CDR2 SYGVKD. Here the CDR3 DNA reads TGTGCCATCAGAGGACAGGGCTTAGAGGCTGAGCAGTTCTTC. Translating gives CAIRGQGLEAEQFF.

The chain has TRBV28 and TRBJ1-4; 9 bases are shared with TRBD1. V trimming: 5 bases; J trimming: 8 bases; junction bases outside the gene matches: 6. The germline V gene encodes CDR1 MDHEN and CDR2 SYDVKM. The CDR3 is 14 residues long. CDR3 amino acids: CASSRQGVGEKLFF. The CDR3 region has the DNA TGTGCCAGCAGTCGACAGGGGGTAGGCGAAAAACTGTTTTTT.

V is TRBV6-5 and J is TRBJ2-7; 7 bases are a match to TRBD1. Losses at the gene ends were 4 bases for V and 0 bases for J; bases not matched to a gene: 6. CDR1 MNHEY and CDR2 SVGAGI come from the germline V gene. The CDR3 length is 15 residues. CDR3 in amino acids: CASSSPGQSSYEQYF. CDR3 DNA: TGTGCCAGCAGTTCTCCGGGACAGAGCTCCTACGAGCAGTACTTC.

CDR3 coding DNA: TGTGCCAGCTCACGAACAGGGGGCGGAAATAGCGAGCAGTACTTC. Protein product: CASSRTGGGNSEQYF. This chain joins TRBV18 and TRBJ2-7; TRBD1 matches 9 bases. The germline V gene encodes CDR1 KGHSH and CDR2 LQKENI. CDR3 length: 15 amino acids. Unmatched junction bases numbered 10, after V lost 4 bases and J lost 6 bases.

The rearrangement joins TRBV7-2 to TRBJ1-5, with D perhaps TRBD1 (6 bases). CDR1 and CDR2 from the germline V gene are SGHTA and FQGNSA. V shed 5 bases and J shed 8 bases, with 13 bases lying between them. The CDR3 loop spans 13 amino acids. This chain's CDR3 is CASSRTAAEPQHF. CDR3 DNA: TGTGCCAGCAGCAGGACAGCGGCTGAGCCCCAGCATTTT.

This clone was seen only a few times. The chain couples TRBV24-1 to TRBJ2-1, with D possibly being TRBD1 (7 bases). Germline V CDR1 and CDR2: KGHDR, SFDVKD. The CDR3 spans 14 residues. V lost 6 bases to trimming and J lost 9 bases, with 17 bases between them. CDR3 protein: CATSSPEGASEQFF. CDR3 bases: TGTGCCACCAGTTCCCCGGAGGGGGCAAGTGAGCAGTTCTTC.

The J gene is TRBJ2-7, the V gene TRBV5-6; 9 nucleotides match TRBD1. The V gene end was trimmed by 4 bases and the J gene end by 4 bases; junction bases not matched to a gene: 6. CDR1 SGHDT and CDR2 YYEEEE come from the germline V gene. The CDR3 consists of 14 residues. This CDR3 is CASSEQGARYEQYF. The CDR3 coding sequence is TGTGCCAGCAGCGAACAGGGGGCAAGGTACGAGCAGTACTTC.

The rearrangement joins TRBV5-1 to TRBJ2-5, with 8 bases lining up with TRBD1. CDR1 and CDR2 (germline): SGHRS, YFSETQ. With 4 bases clipped from V and 7 bases from J, the junction kept 6 bases outside the gene matches. The CDR3 consists of 13 residues. CDR3 sequence (DNA): TGCGCCAGCAGCCTGGACAGGGAGACGACCCAGTACTTC. It encodes CASSLDRETTQYF.

The J gene is TRBJ2-2, the V gene TRBV5-4; tentative D call: TRBD1 (6 bases). The CDR3 is 15 residues long. CDR1 SGHNT and CDR2 YYREEE come from the germline V gene (reference sequence). The V gene lost 3 bases and the J gene lost 4 bases, with 13 bases spanning the gap. This chain's CDR3 is CASSSKGDSTGELFF. CDR3 nucleotides: TGTGCCAGCAGCTCCAAGGGGGATTCCACCGGGGAGCTGTTTTTT.

V and J are TRBV10-3 and TRBJ2-5; D not certain. The CDR3 has 12 amino acids. V dropped 3 bases and J dropped 4 bases, with 6 bases sitting between them. From germline, CDR1 is ENHRY and CDR2 SYGVKD. The CDR3 DNA follows: TGTGCCATCAGTGACCTAGGAGAGACCCAGTACTTC. This sequence encodes CAISDLGETQYF.

CDR3 sequence: CASSGTATQLAYGYTF. For the CDR3, the DNA is TGTGCCAGCAGTGGGACAGCCACCCAACTCGCCTATGGCTACACCTTC. This chain links TRBV2 with TRBJ1-2; D may be TRBD1 (6 bases). Trimming removed 4 bases from V and 4 bases from J, with 19 bases in between. Per germline, CDR1 SNHLY and CDR2 FYNNEI. The length of the CDR3 is 16 residues.

The chain is built from TRBV19 and TRBJ1-5; possibly TRBD1 for D (5 bases). The V gene lost 0 bases and the J gene lost 3 bases, with 9 bases spanning the gap. Per germline, CDR1 LNHDA and CDR2 SQIVND (reference sequence). The CDR3 has 15 amino acids. In DNA form, the CDR3 reads TGTGCCAGTAGTATAGAGGCGGGGGACAATCAGCCCCAGCATTTT. It specifies CASSIEAGDNQPQHF. The full variable domain, in which reference TRBV19 and TRBJ1-5 provide the parts outside the CDR3, is DGGITQSPKYLFRKEGQNVTLSCEQNLNHDAMYWYRQDPGQGLRLIYYSQIVNDFQKGDIAEGYSVSREKKESFPLTVTSAQKNPTAFYLCASSIEAGDNQPQHFGDGTRLSIL.

The chain is built from TRBV2 and TRBJ2-1; D perhaps matches TRBD2 (6 bases). This CDR3 contains 15 residues. Trimming left V 0 bases short and J 9 bases short, with 15 bases between. Germline V lookup: CDR1 SNHLY, CDR2 FYNNEI. As DNA, the CDR3 is TGTGCCAGCAGTGAAGCGCTGGCAGGAGGGAGTGAGCAGTTCTTC. Residues: CASSEALAGGSEQFF.